These 21 T cell receptor beta chains were all obtained from the same sample, sequenced in a study of OX40 agonist ivuxolimab in advanced cancers. Sequencing was performed with immunoSEQ multiplex PCR; in TCRdb, only in-frame clones are kept and a portion is missing. Of around 15,000 clones in the sample, 86% were seen once. This material consisted of CD4+ or CD8+ T cells sorted from blood, taken in a trial of the OX40 agonist ivuxolimab. These receptors were taken from an adult with an advanced solid tumor such as melanoma, head and neck, liver or kidney cancer.

The chain employs TRBV10-2 and TRBJ2-1; TRBD2 matches 9 bases. Germline assignment: CDR1 WSHSY and CDR2 SAAADI. The CDR3 runs to 17 residues. Trimming cost V 4 bases and J 7 bases; bases outside gene matches: 14. CDR3 region: CASSGGTSSSLRNEQFF. CDR3 coding DNA: TGCGCCAGCAGTGGGGGGACTAGCTCTTCTCTACGGAATGAGCAGTTCTTC.

This chain connects TRBV6-5 to TRBJ1-1, with unresolved D. V lost 0 bases and J lost 6, with 14 bases in between. This CDR3 is 15 amino acids long. Looked up from germline, CDR1 is MNHEY and CDR2 is SVGAGI. The CDR3 nucleotides read TGTGCCAGCAGTTACTCGATAAACTCGGGCTCTGAAGCTTTCTTT. Residues: CASSYSINSGSEAFF.

V gene TRBV5-4 combines with J gene TRBJ2-1; TRBD1 matches at 8 bases. CDR3 length equals 13 residues. CDR1 and CDR2 (germline): SGHNT, YYREEE (reference sequence). Germline trimming cut 4 bases from V and 5 bases from J; bases unmatched to any gene: 2. The CDR3 DNA is TGTGCCAGCAGCCGGACAGGGAACAATGAGCAGTTCTTC. Its protein is CASSRTGNNEQFF.

This chain uses TRBV4-3 with TRBJ2-3; 7 nucleotides agree with TRBD1. Germline V lookup: CDR1 LGHNA, CDR2 YSLEER. This CDR3 region has 17 residues. V lost 0 bases and J lost 3; bases outside the gene matches: 9. In DNA, the CDR3 is TGCGCCAGCAGCCAAGATGAAGCAGGGGGAATGACAGATACGCAGTATTTT. Protein sequence: CASSQDEAGGMTDTQYF.

This clone turned up a few times. V usage is TRBV13 and J usage is TRBJ2-3; D possibly matches TRBD1 or TRBD2 (6 bases each). CDR3 length: 16 residues. The germline V gene has CDR1 PRHDT and CDR2 FYEKMQ (reference sequence). The V and J ends lost 5 bases and 4 bases respectively, with 19 bases between them. The CDR3 DNA reads TGTGCCAGCAGCCAAGGCCAAGGGGGGTTTCCAGATACGCAGTATTTT. Translation gives CASSQGQGGFPDTQYF.

The CDR3 region is CASSPGQGKLQPQHF. Here the CDR3 DNA reads TGTGCCAGCTCACCGGGACAGGGAAAGCTCCAGCCCCAGCATTTT. The gene calls are TRBV18 and TRBJ1-5, with 9 bases lining up with TRBD1. Trimming at V came to 3 bases and at J to 7 bases, leaving 7 bases not matched to a gene. The CDR3 runs to 15 residues. Germline CDR1 reads KGHSH; CDR2 reads LQKENI. Together with reference TRBV18 and TRBJ1-5, the CDR3 gives the full variable domain: NAGVMQNPRHLVRRRGQEARLRCSPMKGHSHVYWYRQLPEEGLKFMVYLQKENIIDESGMPKERFSAEFPKEGPSILRIQQVVRGDSAAYFCASSPGQGKLQPQHFGDGTRLSIL.

V and J are TRBV28 and TRBJ1-1, with D maybe TRBD1 (6 bases). V lost 4 bases to trimming and J lost 10 bases, with 22 bases between them. Per the germline V gene, CDR1 is MDHEN and CDR2 is SYDVKM. This CDR3 contains 15 residues. The CDR3 region is CASSSRGGGGGGAFF. For the CDR3, the DNA is TGTGCCAGCAGTTCCCGGGGAGGGGGAGGTGGTGGAGCTTTCTTT.

V is TRBV25-1 and J is TRBJ1-2, with 9 bases that match TRBD1. This CDR3 region has 16 residues. The germline CDR1 and CDR2 sequences are MGHDK and SYGVNS. Unmatched junction bases numbered 12, after V lost 4 bases and J lost 6 bases. Written as DNA, the CDR3 is TGTGCCAGCAGTGCCCCTCCGGGACAGGGTACCGATGGCTACACCTTC. Its translation is CASSAPPGQGTDGYTF.

CDR3 in DNA: TGCGCCAGCAGCGGGGGACTAGCGGGAGGCATTCAGTACTTC. This encodes CASSGGLAGGIQYF. V usage is TRBV5-1 and J usage is TRBJ2-4, with TRBD2 matching 15 bases. V lost 4 bases to trimming and J lost 9 bases; unmatched junction nucleotides: 2. The CDR3 spans 14 residues. Looked up from germline, CDR1 is SGHRS and CDR2 is YFSETQ.

The rearrangement uses TRBV7-9 and TRBJ2-5; D perhaps matches TRBD1 (6 bases). Trimming removed 6 bases at V and 4 bases at J, with 15 bases between. This CDR3 region has 14 residues. Germline V gene sequence: CDR1 SEHNR, CDR2 FQNEAQ (reference sequence). The CDR3 DNA follows: TGTGCCAGCAGTCGGATTCAGGGGCCAGAGACCCAGTACTTC. It encodes CASSRIQGPETQYF.

The chain carries TRBV11-1 and TRBJ2-1; 12 bases match TRBD2. V shed 1 base, J shed 3 bases, and the junction held 1 base outside the gene matches. CDR3 length equals 16 residues. Germline CDR1 and CDR2: SGHAT and FQDESV (reference sequence). The CDR3 here is CASSLGGLAGYNEQFF. The CDR3 DNA follows: TGTGCCAGCAGCTTAGGGGGACTAGCGGGCTACAATGAGCAGTTCTTC.

Worth noting for this clone: This sequence is one base from a far larger clone and is likely a read error. Other DNA sequences from this sample encode an identical CDR3 as well. The V gene is TRBV18, the J gene TRBJ2-5; D may be TRBD1 (5 bases). CDR3 size: 15 residues. CDR1 is KGHSH and CDR2 is LQKENI in the germline V gene. CDR3 sequence reads: CASSPSYGHQETQYF. DNA of the CDR3: TGTGCCAGCTCACCATCATACGGACACCAGGAGACCCAGTACTTC. The variable domain in full, with the rest retrieved from reference TRBV18 and TRBJ2-5, is NAGVMQNPRHLVRRRGQEARLRCSPMKGHSHVYWYRQLPEEGLKFMVYLQKENIIDESGMPKERFSAEFPKEGPSILRIQQVVRGDSAAYFCASSPSYGHQETQYFGPGTRLLVL.

The chain carries TRBV5-1 and TRBJ2-7; 7 bases agree with TRBD1. J was trimmed by 2 bases and V by 3 bases; bases with no gene match: 8. Germline lookup yields CDR1 SGHRS and CDR2 YFSETQ. The CDR3 length is 15 residues. CDR3 loop: CASSSIGTEAYEQYF. For the CDR3, the DNA is TGCGCCAGCAGCTCGATTGGGACAGAAGCCTACGAGCAGTACTTC.

V gene TRBV29-1 combines with J gene TRBJ1-2; D is ambiguous. The CDR3 totals 11 residues. CDR1 and CDR2 from the germline V gene are SQVTM and ANQGSEA. V gave up 7 bases and J gave up 6 bases, with 12 bases separating them. The CDR3 DNA sequence: TGCAGCGCGAGGCACAGTGATGGCTACACCTTC. Protein product: CSARHSDGYTF. Full variable domain (rest looked up from reference TRBV29-1 and TRBJ1-2): SAVISQKPSRDICQRGTSLTIQCQVDSQVTMMFWYRQQPGQSLTLIATANQGSEATYESGFVIDKFPISRPNLTFSTLTVSNMSPEDSSIYLCSARHSDGYTFGSGTRLTVV.

The gene calls are TRBV10-3 and TRBJ1-1; D is uncertain. The ends were cut back, 3 bases at V and 10 bases at J, with 12 bases in the middle. Per germline, CDR1 ENHRY and CDR2 SYGVKD. CDR3 length equals 12 residues. CDR3: CAISEPSSPAFF. CDR3 DNA: TGTGCCATCAGTGAACCCTCGAGCCCAGCTTTCTTT.

V and J are TRBV7-6 and TRBJ2-1, with 7 bases fitting TRBD2. The CDR3 totals 12 residues. The junction had 6 bases not matched to a gene; V was cut back by 6 bases and J by 10 bases. Germline CDR1 is SGHVS and CDR2 is FNYEAQ. The CDR3 nucleotides are TGTGCCAGCAGGGCTTGGGGGGGAGAGCAGTTCTTC. Translated, it gives CASRAWGGEQFF.

The chain couples TRBV28 to TRBJ2-1; TRBD1 might be the D (5 bases). This CDR3 has 15 residues. In germline, CDR1 is MDHEN, CDR2 SYDVKM. V lost 5 bases, J lost 1 base, and 12 bases lay in between. CDR3 sequence: CASSPRTKSYNEQFF. CDR3 bases: TGTGCCAGCAGTCCACGGACAAAATCCTACAATGAGCAGTTCTTC. Based on the CDR3 plus reference TRBV28 and TRBJ2-1, the full variable domain is DVKVTQSSRYLVKRTGEKVFLECVQDMDHENMFWYRQDPGLGLRLIYFSYDVKMKEKGDIPEGYSVSREKKERFSLILESASTNQTSMYLCASSPRTKSYNEQFFGPGTRLTVL.

This clone was seen more than once but under ten times. The chain has TRBV10-3 and TRBJ2-7; D gene ambiguous. Trimming pared 4 bases from V and 3 bases from J, leaving 4 bases between. CDR3 length equals 11 residues. Germline CDR1 is ENHRY and CDR2 is SYGVKD. CDR3: CAISANYEQYF. The CDR3 DNA reads as TGTGCCATCAGTGCCAACTACGAGCAGTACTTC.

V and J are TRBV29-1 and TRBJ2-5; D uncertain. The CDR3 consists of 12 residues. Trimming pared 4 bases from V and 6 bases from J, leaving 12 bases between. Germline CDR1 is SQVTM and CDR2 is ANQGSEA. CDR3 nucleotide sequence: TGCAGCGTTGTCATCGCAGGACAGACCCAGTACTTC. Translation: CSVVIAGQTQYF.

This chain joins TRBV21-1 and TRBJ1-1. TRBV21-1 is recorded as a pseudogene. The CDR3 is 16 residues long. CDR3 sequence: CASSKGGRVQSTEAFF. CDR3 nucleotides: TGTGCCAGCAGCAAAGGTGGGAGGGTACAAAGCACTGAAGCTTTCTTT.

The J gene is TRBJ2-1, the V gene TRBV6-6; no definite D call. Germline lookup yields CDR1 MNHNY and CDR2 SVGAGI (reference sequence). CDR3 size: 13 residues. The ends were cut back, 4 bases at V and 10 bases at J, with 14 bases in the middle. The CDR3 DNA follows: TGTGCCAGCAGTTCTGTCCTTCGATCCGAGCAGTTCTTC. It codes for CASSSVLRSEQFF.